The sequence of this T cell receptor (beta chain) was determined in a study of monozygotic twins with inflammatory bowel disease. TCRdb reprocessed the 5' RACE reads, with one entry per CDR3 protein and no DNA. The sample spans about 160,000 distinct CDR3 sequences; the ten largest clones claim about 8%. CDR3 length equals 17 residues. CDR1 is SQVTM and CDR2 is ANQGSEA in the germline V gene. The chain employs TRBV29-1 and TRBJ2-1; TCRdb reports TRBD2, a call that lacks DNA to check it against. Sequenced input: blood. The receptor was isolated from a human donor with ulcerative colitis or Crohn's disease, or a healthy co-twin of an affected twin (not recorded which). The CDR3 reads CSVSGLAGGSSYNEQFF.